This is a list of T cell receptor beta chains from one sample in a study of identical twins. TCRdb re-called the 5' RACE reads through MiXCR, storing one row per CDR3 protein. The sample lists around 450,000 distinct CDR3 sequences; approximately 15% were seen once. The same data also went into a second study, on yellow fever vaccine responses in identical twins.

The sample was CD4+ T cells sorted from blood. These receptors all stem from a young woman in good health. CDR3s include the opening cysteine and the closing phenylalanine or tryptophan. D genes are given only for firm matches. Size tells how often a clone was seen (once, few, many) or the class of an expanded clone, and some rows leave it out.

TRBJ2-1,.,TRBV6-4,few,CASSDYPGTPYNEQFF,TGTGCCAGCAGTGACTACCCTGGGACTCCTTACAATGAGCAGTTCTTC
TRBJ2-4,.,TRBV7-2,.,CASSWTGTRNIQYF,TGTGCCAGCAGCTGGACCGGGACAAGGAACATTCAGTACTTC
TRBJ2-2,.,TRBV12-3/TRBV12-4,many,CASSLLGGELFF,TGTGCCAGCAGTTTGTTAGGCGGGGAGCTGTTTTTT
TRBJ2-7,TRBD1,TRBV7-9,.,CASSYMTGSYEQYF,TGTGCCAGCAGCTATATGACAGGGTCCTACGAGCAGTACTTC
TRBJ2-3,.,TRBV15,many,CATSREGRDSTDTQYF,TGTGCCACCAGCAGAGAGGGGCGGGATTCTACAGATACGCAGTATTTT
TRBJ2-5,.,TRBV2,few,CASSAGGTQYF,TGTGCCAGCAGTGCCGGTGGGACCCAGTACTTC
TRBJ2-4,.,TRBV6-1,.,CASQTPGVNIQYF,TGTGCCAGCCAAACCCCGGGCGTAAACATTCAGTACTTC
TRBJ2-5,TRBD2,TRBV4-2,.,CASSQDIRGGVYQETQYF,TGTGCCAGCAGCCAAGATATTCGGGGAGGGGTGTACCAAGAGACCCAGTACTTC
TRBJ2-3,.,TRBV12-3/TRBV12-4,many,CASSLDLARPDTQYF,TGTGCCAGCAGTCTTGACCTGGCGAGGCCAGATACGCAGTATTTT
TRBJ2-2,TRBD1,TRBV11-2,few,CASSATGTGGAGTGELFF,TGTGCCAGCAGCGCCACCGGGACAGGGGGCGCCGGCACCGGGGAGCTGTTTTTT
TRBJ2-5,.,TRBV29-1,.,CSGSHQETQYF,TGCAGCGGATCCCACCAAGAGACCCAGTACTTC
TRBJ2-5,TRBD1,TRBV12-3/TRBV12-4,few,CASTPGTGGQKTQYF,TGTGCCAGCACCCCGGGGACAGGGGGGCAAAAGACCCAGTACTTC
TRBJ1-2,.,TRBV5-1,.,CASSGEGLRGGYTF,TGCGCCAGCAGCGGCGAGGGACTACGGGGTGGCTACACCTTC
TRBJ2-3,.,TRBV6-1,.,CASSLGERIGADTQYF,TGTGCCAGCAGTCTGGGGGAGCGCATAGGGGCAGATACGCAGTATTTT
TRBJ2-5,.,TRBV6-1,few,CASRGRVQETQYF,TGTGCCAGCAGGGGGCGCGTTCAAGAGACCCAGTACTTC
TRBJ2-1,.,TRBV29-1,.,CSVLKYNEQFF,TGCAGCGTTCTGAAGTACAATGAGCAGTTCTTC
TRBJ2-5,TRBD1,TRBV12-5,few,CASGNPDRVETQYF,TGTGCTAGTGGTAACCCTGACAGGGTGGAGACCCAGTACTTC
TRBJ2-1,TRBD1,TRBV12-3/TRBV12-4,.,CASSYDRGMTIPNEQFF,TGTGCCAGCAGTTATGACAGGGGGATGACTATTCCCAATGAGCAGTTCTTC
TRBJ2-1,.,TRBV4-3,.,CASSQDLTGEQFF,TGCGCCAGCAGCCAAGATCTGACCGGTGAGCAGTTCTTC
TRBJ2-2,.,TRBV6-2/TRBV6-3,.,CASRPRPGELFF,TGTGCCAGCCGTCCCCGTCCGGGGGAGCTGTTTTTT
TRBJ1-2,TRBD1,TRBV6-5,.,CASSYSRQGGNYGYTF,TGTGCCAGCAGTTACTCACGGCAGGGGGGTAACTATGGCTACACCTTC
TRBJ2-1,TRBD1,TRBV28,.,CASRLTLGTGGNEQFF,TGTGCCAGCAGACTTACTCTAGGGACAGGGGGGAATGAGCAGTTCTTC
TRBJ2-1,.,TRBV7-8,many,CASSAEVGVHNEQFF,TGTGCCAGCAGCGCAGAGGTGGGAGTCCACAATGAGCAGTTCTTC
TRBJ2-1,TRBD2,TRBV10-3,many,CAISESGGRGEQFF,TGTGCCATCAGTGAGTCTGGCGGGAGGGGTGAGCAGTTCTTC
TRBJ2-6,.,TRBV6-1,few,CASSPGLTSGANVLTF,TGTGCCAGCAGCCCCGGGCTGACCTCTGGGGCCAACGTCCTGACTTTC
TRBJ2-7,.,TRBV29-1,few,CSAKETHSDSYEQYF,TGCAGCGCCAAAGAGACCCACTCGGACTCCTACGAGCAGTACTTC
TRBJ2-7,TRBD1,TRBV11-1,.,CASSLNRGQYEQYF,TGTGCCAGCAGCTTAAACAGGGGGCAGTACGAGCAGTACTTC
TRBJ2-2,.,TRBV12-3/TRBV12-4,.,CASIPGSYTGELFF,TGTGCCAGCATCCCGGGCAGCTACACCGGGGAGCTGTTTTTT
TRBJ2-7,.,TRBV5-6,once,CASSLDNAAYEQYF,TGTGCCAGCAGCTTGGACAATGCGGCCTACGAGCAGTACTTC
TRBJ2-7,TRBD1,TRBV12-3/TRBV12-4,many,CASSPRDRTYEQYF,TGTGCCAGCAGTCCCCGGGACAGGACCTACGAGCAGTACTTC
TRBJ2-1,.,TRBV7-9,.,CASSPRGGKNNEQFF,TGTGCCAGCAGCCCCAGGGGGGGAAAAAACAATGAGCAGTTCTTC
TRBJ2-4,.,TRBV19,.,CASSIQGPAKNIQYF,TGTGCCAGTAGTATACAGGGCCCAGCCAAAAACATTCAGTACTTC
TRBJ2-5,TRBD1,TRBV6-2/TRBV6-3,few,CASSRYGQGLETQYF,TGTGCCAGCAGTCGATACGGACAGGGTTTAGAGACCCAGTACTTC
TRBJ2-7,.,TRBV11-2,few,CASSLDQGRGQYF,TGTGCCAGCAGCTTAGATCAGGGGAGAGGGCAGTACTTC
TRBJ2-5,.,TRBV6-2/TRBV6-3,few,CASGIGETQYF,TGTGCCAGCGGAATAGGAGAGACCCAGTACTTC
TRBJ2-3,.,TRBV6-1,.,CASSEDRRPTDTQYF,TGTGCCAGCAGTGAAGACCGGCGGCCCACAGATACGCAGTATTTT
TRBJ1-4,.,TRBV9,.,CASSLNWELFF,TGTGCCAGCAGCCTTAACTGGGAACTGTTTTTT
TRBJ2-3,.,TRBV11-2,.,CASSPIQRSTDTQYF,TGTGCCAGCAGCCCCATCCAGAGGAGCACAGATACGCAGTATTTT
TRBJ1-2,.,TRBV7-9,.,CASSLAKGNYGYTF,TGTGCCAGCAGCTTAGCGAAGGGGAACTATGGCTACACCTTC
TRBJ2-2,.,TRBV20-1,.,CSAAVGGITGELFF,TGCAGTGCAGCCGTGGGCGGGATCACCGGGGAGCTGTTTTTT
TRBJ2-3,TRBD2,TRBV5-1,many,CASSLGRSSGDTDTQYF,TGCGCCAGCAGCTTGGGGCGTTCTAGCGGGGACACAGATACGCAGTATTTT
TRBJ2-3,TRBD2,TRBV13,.,CASSEGLAGYGTQYF,TGTGCCAGCAGCGAGGGACTAGCAGGGTACGGTACGCAGTATTTT
TRBJ2-3,TRBD1,TRBV24-1,.,CATSDLLTGGTDTQYF,TGTGCCACCAGTGATTTGCTGACAGGGGGCACAGATACGCAGTATTTT
TRBJ2-2,TRBD1,TRBV6-5,few,CASSLDRGELFF,TGTGCCAGCAGCTTGGACAGGGGGGAGCTGTTTTTT
TRBJ2-7,.,TRBV12-3/TRBV12-4,.,CASSLALSPYEQYF,TGTGCCAGCAGTTTGGCCCTCAGTCCCTACGAGCAGTACTTC
TRBJ2-5,.,TRBV4-2,few,CASSQDIGAETQYF,TGTGCCAGCAGCCAAGATATCGGGGCGGAGACCCAGTACTTC
TRBJ2-7,TRBD1,TRBV7-2,.,CASSLDVGGIYEQYF,TGTGCCAGCAGCTTAGACGTAGGGGGCATATACGAGCAGTACTTC
TRBJ1-2,.,TRBV18,few,CASSPRDGDGYTF,TGTGCCAGCTCACCGAGGGACGGAGATGGCTACACCTTC
TRBJ2-7,.,TRBV9,.,CASSEHSGSPYEQYF,TGTGCCAGCAGCGAACACTCGGGTTCCCCCTACGAGCAGTACTTC
TRBJ1-1,.,TRBV11-2,.,CASSFEASHTEAFF,TGTGCCAGCAGCTTCGAGGCCAGCCACACTGAAGCTTTCTTT
TRBJ2-5,.,TRBV12-3/TRBV12-4,few,CASKAAQETQYF,TGTGCCAGCAAAGCGGCCCAAGAGACCCAGTACTTC
TRBJ2-1,TRBD2,TRBV5-1,once,CASSPGTSGVQEQFF,TGCGCCAGCAGCCCCGGGACTAGCGGGGTTCAGGAGCAGTTCTTC
TRBJ1-6,.,TRBV5-5,.,CASSPEANNSPLHF,TGTGCCAGCAGCCCGGAGGCCAATAATTCACCCCTCCACTTT
TRBJ1-1,TRBD1,TRBV6-2/TRBV6-3,.,CASSQRQGLTEAFF,TGTGCCAGCAGTCAACGACAGGGACTCACTGAAGCTTTCTTT
TRBJ2-1,.,TRBV7-2,few,CASSSATRPNEQFF,TGTGCCAGCAGCTCGGCCACTAGGCCCAATGAGCAGTTCTTC
TRBJ2-2,.,TRBV29-1,.,CSVESGLNTGELFF,TGCAGCGTTGAGTCAGGACTGAACACCGGGGAGCTGTTTTTT